This TCR beta chain was retrieved from a study of control samples from healthy donors and cancer patients. Trimming stripped 2 bases from V and 1 base from J, with 8 bases between. This CDR3 has 14 residues. Looked up from germline, CDR1 is MGHDK and CDR2 is SYGVNS. TCRdb's copy holds only in-frame clones and misses some; the assay was immunoSEQ multiplex PCR. The sample yields 120,000 to 150,000 clones, around 94% seen once. This clone occurred once. Sequenced: blood. The rearrangement joins TRBV25-1 to TRBJ2-5; no firm D call. This clonotype was obtained from a man aged 40-49 years in good health. This chain's CDR3 is CASSELRFQETQYF. DNA of the CDR3: TGTGCCAGCAGTGAACTCAGGTTCCAAGAGACCCAGTACTTC.